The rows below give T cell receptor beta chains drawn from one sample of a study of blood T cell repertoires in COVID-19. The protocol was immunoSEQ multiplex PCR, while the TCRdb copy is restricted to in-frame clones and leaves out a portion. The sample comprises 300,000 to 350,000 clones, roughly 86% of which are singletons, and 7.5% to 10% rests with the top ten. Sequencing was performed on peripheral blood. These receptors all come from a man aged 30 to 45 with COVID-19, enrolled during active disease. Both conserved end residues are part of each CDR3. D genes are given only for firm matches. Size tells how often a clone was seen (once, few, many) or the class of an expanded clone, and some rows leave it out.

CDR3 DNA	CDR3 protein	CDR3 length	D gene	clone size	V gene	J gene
TGTGCCATCAGTGAATGGCTAGCGGGAGGGGGTGAGCAGTTCTTC	CAISEWLAGGGEQFF	15	TRBD2	NA	TRBV10-3	TRBJ2-1
TGTGCCAGCAGTGAATATATAGCGGGGGTAGGGGAGCAGTACTTC	CASSEYIAGVGEQYF	15	TRBD2	NA	TRBV25-1	TRBJ2-7
TGTGCCAGTAGTATAGATAGACGGGGGATCTATGGCTACACCTTC	CASSIDRRGIYGYTF	15	NA	few	TRBV19	TRBJ1-2
TGTGCCAGTAAGGACAATTTGAATTCACCCCTCCACTTT	CASKDNLNSPLHF	13	NA	few	TRBV19	TRBJ1-6
TGTGCCAGCAGCCAACTGACAGTAAAAGACACTGAAGCTTTCTTT	CASSQLTVKDTEAFF	15	NA	NA	TRBV5-4	TRBJ1-1
TGCGCCAGCAGTCAGGGGGGCGAGCAGTACTTC	CASSQGGEQYF	11	NA	NA	TRBV5-1	TRBJ2-7
TGTGCCAGCAGCCAATCTGATGGCCGCACAGATACGCAGTATTTT	CASSQSDGRTDTQYF	15	NA	NA	TRBV16	TRBJ2-3
TGTGCCAGCGGACGGACACTCGGAAACACCATATATTTT	CASGRTLGNTIYF	13	NA	NA	TRBV28	TRBJ1-3
TGTGCCAGCAGTGAAGTAGGAGGGAACAGCGCTAATGAAAAACTGTTTTTT	CASSEVGGNSANEKLFF	17	NA	NA	TRBV2	TRBJ1-4
TGTGCCAGCAGTTTAGGGGGGGAGGAGTCAGTAGATACGCAGTATTTT	CASSLGGEESVDTQYF	16	TRBD2	NA	TRBV27	TRBJ2-3
TGTGCCAGCTCACCAAACCATCAGCGGGAGCAGTACTTC	CASSPNHQREQYF	13	NA	once	TRBV18	TRBJ2-7